The clone carrying this TCR beta chain came up once. This CDR3 contains 14 residues. Germline CDR1 is GTSNPN and CDR2 is SVGIG (reference sequence). After removal of 1 base from V and 3 bases from J, the junction contained 6 bases not matched to a gene. These data belong to a study of blood T cell repertoires in COVID-19. Profiling relied on immunoSEQ multiplex PCR, and the TCRdb table lists in-frame clones only, not all of them. The table includes around 400,000 clones, around 87% detected once. The chain carries TRBV30 and TRBJ2-7, with 7 bases matching TRBD1. What was sequenced was peripheral blood. This receptor was taken from a woman in her fifties or sixties with COVID-19, enrolled during active disease. CDR3 bases: TGTGCCTGGAGTGGGGCAGGGGGTTACTACGAGCAGTACTTC. Translating it yields CAWSGAGGYYEQYF.